This T cell receptor (beta chain) is from a study of CD8 T cells in Susac syndrome (dated by TCRdb to between 2019 and 2020). Study-level background: The study used repertoire sequencing to test whether antigen drove CD8+ T cell activation and differentiation in Susac syndrome. CD8+ T cell repertoire clonality was compared between eleven to twelve healthy donors, approximately 14 Susac syndrome patients and approximately 16 multiple sclerosis patients.

Peripheral blood CD8+ and CD4+ T cells from healthy donors, Susac syndrome patients and multiple sclerosis patients were profiled by high-throughput TCR beta sequencing. The multiple sclerosis controls were treatment-naive patients whose relapsing-remitting disease, either stable or active, fulfilled the revised McDonald criteria. Bulk CD8+ and CD4+ T cells were purified magnetically by negative isolation, whereas CD8+ TEMRA cells were enriched by FACS. Blood was collected in EDTA tubes and processed within 24 hours, with PBMCs isolated through density gradient centrifugation. PBMCs intended for TCR sequencing were cryopreserved in liquid nitrogen and were subsequently thawed in a 37 degrees C water bath. The sorted or isolated CD4+, CD8+ and CD8+ TEMRA cells reached a purity of at least 90%. Ends trimmed: V by 6 bases, J by 7 bases; bases unmatched to a gene: 18. The CDR3 starts with the cysteine, ends with the phenylalanine, and has 16 residues. Of the read, only the CDR3 DNA is kept; its 48 bases are in frame from base 1. Sequences DFQATT (CDR1) and SNEGSKA (CDR2) are obtained from the germline V gene (reference sequence).

On the study overall, not on this receptor specifically: The study acknowledged that relatively few individuals were included in the TCR sequencing and HLA analysis.

As to this clonotype: Its antigen is not yet known. Per-base qualities were not stored, and no clone one base away is much larger.

RNA was extracted using the RNeasy kit, and about 0.5 to 1 ug of the RNA was reverse transcribed with random hexamers. The immunoSEQ multiplex PCR assay, covering 54 Vbeta and 13 Jbeta segments, was used to amplify TCR beta CDR3 regions. Bias from PCR amplification was corrected by using a synthetic template baseline for primer optimization and for computational correction. Under the source paper's analysis protocol: Only productive sequences were kept, with reads annotated to V, D and J genes according to IMGT and analyzed in immunoSEQ Analyzer. Clonality was calculated as one minus the Shannon entropy normalized by log2 of the number of productive unique sequences. For each patient and control, public and private clones were evaluated within the 100 most prevalent clones. A clone was defined as Susac-specific if it was absent from the healthy and MS cohorts, from roughly 990 published viral clones and from other ImmuneACCESS disease sequences. TCRdb reanalyzed the raw reads on its own, using fastp at Q25 for trimming and MiXCR for clone calling, and kept in-frame beta chains. Entries are consolidated by CDR3 protein sequence, retaining the most common genes and DNA. V and J calls and clone size were set by TCRdb, not the authors. The table for this sample lists about 300,000 distinct CDR3 sequences; approximately 90% of them were counted only once. Jointly, the top ten make up approximately 0.18% of the sample.

The sequence was obtained from a human donor with multiple sclerosis. The specimen sequenced was CD8+ T cells from PBMCs. This chain joins TRBV20-1 to TRBJ1-5; 7 nucleotides in the junction match TRBD1. Here the CDR3 is given as CSAIQGGPSSGQPQHF. The base sequence is TGCAGTGCCATTCAGGGGGGACCTAGCTCGGGGCAGCCCCAGCATTTT.